This T cell receptor (beta chain) was recovered during a study of CD8 T cells in ankylosing spondylitis. The CDR3 totals 15 residues. J gave up 4 bases and V 5 bases, and 9 bases lay outside the gene matches. Germline CDR1 and CDR2: SGHRS and YFSETQ. This clonotype was seen repeatedly, ten times or more. Researchers built TCR beta libraries using quantitative 5'-RACE with molecular barcodes. MiXCR, applied by TCRdb to the 5' RACE reads, yields one record per CDR3 protein. The sample has under 85,000 distinct CDR3 sequences, about 5.7% seen once; the top ten hold 2.2%. Sequencing was performed on blood, either unsorted or a sorted T cell fraction (not recorded which). This receptor was identified in a male donor with ankylosing spondylitis or in good health (not recorded which). This chain connects TRBV5-1 to TRBJ2-7, with TRBD1 matching over 10 bases. The CDR3 here is CASSSPGTGEYEQYF. The CDR3 DNA reads TGCGCCAGCAGTTCTCCCGGGACAGGGGAGTACGAGCAGTACTTC.